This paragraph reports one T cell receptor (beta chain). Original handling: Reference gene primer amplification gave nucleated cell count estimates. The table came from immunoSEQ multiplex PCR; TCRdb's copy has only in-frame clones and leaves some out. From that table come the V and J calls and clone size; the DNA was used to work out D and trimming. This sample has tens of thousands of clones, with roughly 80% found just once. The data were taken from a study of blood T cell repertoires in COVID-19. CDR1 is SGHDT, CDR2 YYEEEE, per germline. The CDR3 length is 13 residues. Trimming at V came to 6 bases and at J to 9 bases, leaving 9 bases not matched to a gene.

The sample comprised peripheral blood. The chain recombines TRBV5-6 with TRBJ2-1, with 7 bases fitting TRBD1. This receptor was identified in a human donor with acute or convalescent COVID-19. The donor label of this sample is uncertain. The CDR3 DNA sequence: TGTGCCAGCATCAAGACAGGGATCGGTGAGCAGTTCTTC. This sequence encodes CASIKTGIGEQFF.